This paragraph reports one T cell receptor (beta chain). Its target is not known. This record belongs to a study of blood T cells in healthy people across ages. Per sample, extraction of total RNA gave at least 6 micrograms in every case. Next came a second PCR, run for about 7 to 12 cycles, which used a sample-barcoded 5' primer along with a J-beta primer mix. TCRdb passed the 5' RACE reads through MiXCR, listing each CDR3 protein once. The sample shows around 1.5 million distinct CDR3 sequences, approximately 60% of them seen only once. Study results and limitations: Across the age range, TCR beta diversity per million T cells fell in a roughly linear way. Unknown CMV status may confound age-related changes in expanded clones.

Sample: blood. The clonotype comes from a man between 18 and 29 years old in good health.

The CDR3 DNA reads TGTGCCAGTGGGGTAGGGAATTCACCCCTCCACTTT. Translated: CASGVGNSPLHF. This chain connects TRBV6-6 to TRBJ1-6; no reliable D call. V lost 9 bases and J lost 7, with 10 bases in between. CDR1 and CDR2 (germline): MNHNY, SVGAGI (reference sequence). This CDR3 contains 12 residues.